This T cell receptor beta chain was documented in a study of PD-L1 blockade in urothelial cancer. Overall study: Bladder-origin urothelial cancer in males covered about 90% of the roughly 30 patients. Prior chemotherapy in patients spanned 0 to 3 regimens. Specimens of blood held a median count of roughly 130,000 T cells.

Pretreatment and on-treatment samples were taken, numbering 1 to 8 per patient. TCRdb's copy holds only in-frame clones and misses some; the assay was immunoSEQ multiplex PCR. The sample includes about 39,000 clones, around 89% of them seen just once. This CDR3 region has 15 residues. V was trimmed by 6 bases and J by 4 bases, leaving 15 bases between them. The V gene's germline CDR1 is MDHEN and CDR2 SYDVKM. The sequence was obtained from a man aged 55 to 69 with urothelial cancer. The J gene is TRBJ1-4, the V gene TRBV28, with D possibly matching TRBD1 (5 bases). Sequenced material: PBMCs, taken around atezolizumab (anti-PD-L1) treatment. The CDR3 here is CASRTSGWGNEKLFF. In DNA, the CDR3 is TGTGCCAGCAGGACCTCAGGGTGGGGTAATGAAAAACTGTTTTTT. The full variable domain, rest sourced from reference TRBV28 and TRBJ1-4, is DVKVTQSSRYLVKRTGEKVFLECVQDMDHENMFWYRQDPGLGLRLIYFSYDVKMKEKGDIPEGYSVSREKKERFSLILESASTNQTSMYLCASRTSGWGNEKLFFGSGTQLSVL.